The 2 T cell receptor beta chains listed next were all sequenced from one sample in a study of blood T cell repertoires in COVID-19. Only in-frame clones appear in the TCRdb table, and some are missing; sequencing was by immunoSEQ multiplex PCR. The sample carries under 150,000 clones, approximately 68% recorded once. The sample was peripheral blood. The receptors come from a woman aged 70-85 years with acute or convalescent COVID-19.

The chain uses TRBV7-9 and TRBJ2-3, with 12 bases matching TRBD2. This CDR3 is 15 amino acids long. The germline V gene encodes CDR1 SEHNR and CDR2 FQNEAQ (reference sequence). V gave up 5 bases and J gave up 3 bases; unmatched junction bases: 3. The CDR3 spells CASSKTSGSTDTQYF. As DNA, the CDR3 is TGTGCCAGCAGCAAGACTAGCGGGAGTACAGATACGCAGTATTTT.

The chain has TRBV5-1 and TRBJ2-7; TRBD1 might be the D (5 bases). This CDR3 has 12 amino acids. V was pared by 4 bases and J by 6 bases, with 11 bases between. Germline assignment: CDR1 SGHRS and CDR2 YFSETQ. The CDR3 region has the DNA TGCGCCAGCAGCATCGCTAGGGGCGAGCAGTACTTC. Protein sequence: CASSIARGEQYF. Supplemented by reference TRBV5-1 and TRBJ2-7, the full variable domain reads KAGVTQTPRYLIKTRGQQVTLSCSPISGHRSVSWYQQTPGQGLQFLFEYFSETQRNKGNFPGRFSGRQFSNSRSEMNVSTLELGDSALYLCASSIARGEQYFGPGTRLTVT.